The 9 T cell receptor beta chains in this list originate from one sample, sequenced in a study of response to subunit inactivated influenza vaccine (dated by TCRdb to about 2018). Libraries were prepared through RT-PCR. The run used an Illumina HiSeq 2500. TCRdb itself trimmed the public reads at Q25 with fastp, ran MiXCR and retained productive beta chains. CDR3 protein duplicates are merged, each entry listing the most common genes and DNA. Counted in this sample were about 540,000 distinct CDR3 sequences; approximately 15% of them appeared once. The ten largest make up around 10% of the sample. Specimen: PBMCs from blood, collected 12 days after vaccination. These receptors were collected from a man aged 50 or older who received an inactivated influenza vaccine. Donor details come from another sample of the same person, matched by shared clones.

This clonotype was seen a few times. This rearrangement joins TRBV10-3 to TRBJ2-5; D might be TRBD1 or TRBD2, each matching 5 bases. The CDR3 runs 14 residues. CDR1 ENHRY and CDR2 SYGVKD come from the germline V gene. V was trimmed by 2 bases and J by 1 base, leaving 8 bases between them. The CDR3 here is CAISEIGTQETQYF. The CDR3 DNA reads as TGTGCCATCAGTGAGATAGGGACCCAAGAGACCCAGTACTTC.

This rearrangement joins TRBV6-5 to TRBJ1-6, with D possibly being TRBD1 (5 bases). The CDR3 contains 16 residues. The V gene lost 0 bases and the J gene lost 14 bases, with 20 bases spanning the gap. Germline-derived CDR1 and CDR2 are MNHEY and SVGAGI. CDR3 sequence: CASSYSRAGSGVSLHF. The CDR3 region has the DNA TGTGCCAGCAGTTACTCGAGGGCAGGGAGTGGGGTTTCCCTCCACTTT.

The rearrangement joins TRBV20-1 to TRBJ1-6; D possibly corresponds to TRBD1 (6 bases). V was cut by 0 bases and J by 5 bases, with 14 bases left in between. The CDR3 is 16 amino acids. Germline V gene sequence: CDR1 DFQATT, CDR2 SNEGSKA (reference sequence). The CDR3, as DNA: TGCAGTGCTAGAGATTTCAGTACAGGGAATAATTCACCCCTCCACTTT. As protein: CSARDFSTGNNSPLHF.

This clonotype was seen a handful of times. The chain has TRBV7-6 and TRBJ2-7; TRBD2 matches at 12 bases. CDR1 is SGHVS and CDR2 is FNYEAQ in the germline V gene. V was clipped by 5 bases and J by 4 bases; unmatched bases: 9. This CDR3 region has 16 residues. The CDR3 here is CASSRTSGGFRYEQYF. Written as DNA, the CDR3 is TGTGCCAGCAGCCGTACTAGCGGGGGGTTTCGGTACGAGCAGTACTTC. The full variable domain, in which reference TRBV7-6 and TRBJ2-7 provide the parts outside the CDR3, is GAGVSQSPRYKVTKRGQDVALRCDPISGHVSLYWYRQALGQGPEFLTYFNYEAQQDKSGLPNDRFSAERPEGSISTLTIQRTEQRDSAMYRCASSRTSGGFRYEQYFGPGTRLTVT.

This rearrangement joins TRBV20-1 to TRBJ2-3; a possible D gene is TRBD2 (7 bases). CDR3 length: 15 residues. The V and J ends lost 7 bases and 0 bases respectively, with 17 bases between them. Germline loops: CDR1 DFQATT, CDR2 SNEGSKA (reference sequence). This chain's CDR3 is CSVSRGGASTDTQYF. The CDR3 DNA is TGCAGTGTCTCTAGGGGGGGGGCTAGCACAGATACGCAGTATTTT.

The chain employs TRBV5-1 and TRBJ1-4; 9 nucleotides align to TRBD1. V gave up 5 bases and J gave up 5 bases; unmatched junction bases: 4. The CDR3 runs 14 residues. From germline, CDR1 is SGHRS and CDR2 YFSETQ. This CDR3 reads CASSSDRGNEKLFF. In DNA, the CDR3 is TGCGCCAGCAGTTCGGACAGGGGAAATGAAAAACTGTTTTTT.

The chain carries TRBV27 and TRBJ2-1; D could derive from TRBD1 or TRBD2 (6 bases each). Trimming removed 7 bases at V and 7 bases at J, with 11 bases between. The germline gives CDR1 MNHEY, CDR2 SMNVEV (reference sequence). The CDR3 runs to 12 residues. The CDR3 coding sequence is TGTGCCAGCACAGGGGCGGGGAATGAGCAGTTCTTC. Translating it yields CASTGAGNEQFF.

A word on this clonotype: One end of the junction is discordant with germline, which a read error may explain. The genes are TRBV5-1 and TRBJ2-6; tentative D call: TRBD1 (5 bases). Germline values: CDR1 SGHRS, CDR2 YFSETQ. The CDR3 has 17 residues. The CDR3 DNA reads TGCGCCAGCAGCTACAGCGATTCAAGCTCTGGGGCCAGCGTCCTGACTTTC. Residues: CASSYSDSSSGASVLTF.

The chain joins TRBV12-3 or TRBV12-4 to TRBJ2-3; tentatively, D is TRBD1 or TRBD2 (5 bases each). Trimming took off 3 bases at V and 1 base at J, with 14 bases between the two ends. The CDR3 is 16 amino acids. In DNA form, the CDR3 reads TGTGCCAGCAGTTTCTCTGACGGGACCCGCACAGATACGCAGTATTTT. Translating it yields CASSFSDGTRTDTQYF.